This entry lists 19 T cell receptor beta chains sequenced from one sample in a study of Graves' ophthalmopathy and Graves' hyperthyroidism. CDR3 regions of TCR beta were amplified from RNA transcripts. A first-round RT-PCR used HTBI primers, followed by a second-round multiplex PCR. TCRdb re-called the multiplex PCR reads with MiXCR, one entry per CDR3 protein. The table shows over a million distinct CDR3 sequences, with about 36% occurring only once. Source material: peripheral blood or thyroid tissue (not recorded which). The origin of the receptors is an adult man with Graves' hyperthyroidism.

This clonotype occurred a few times. This chain joins TRBV2 and TRBJ2-7; D tentatively fits TRBD1 or TRBD2 (5 bases each). The ends were cut back, 7 bases at V and 2 bases at J, with 15 bases in the middle. The length of the CDR3 is 14 residues. In germline, CDR1 is SNHLY, CDR2 FYNNEI. CDR3 bases: TGTGCCAGCATCAGGGACCTCCGCGCCTACGAGCAGTACTTC. Protein sequence: CASIRDLRAYEQYF.

The chain links TRBV7-9 to TRBJ1-1; a possible D gene is TRBD1 (5 bases). The germline CDR1 and CDR2 sequences are SEHNR and FQNEAQ (reference sequence). Trimming took 6 bases from V and 0 from J, leaving 17 bases between them. This CDR3 comprises 16 residues. This chain's CDR3 is CASRELTGTVNTEAFF. As DNA, the CDR3 is TGTGCCAGCAGAGAACTTACCGGGACGGTGAACACTGAAGCTTTCTTT.

This clonotype was picked up many times. The chain uses TRBV7-2 and TRBJ1-6; unclear D gene. The V end was cut by 4 bases, the J end by 2 bases, with 6 bases between. This CDR3 contains 14 residues. Germline V gene sequence: CDR1 SGHTA, CDR2 FQGNSA. The CDR3 sequence is CASSYDPYNSPLHF. Here the CDR3 DNA reads TGTGCCAGCAGCTACGACCCCTATAATTCACCCCTCCACTTT.

This clonotype has at least ten counts. The rearrangement links TRBV20-1 to TRBJ1-5, with D uncertain. Deletions cut 7 bases from V and 0 bases from J, with 7 bases between. Germline CDR1 is DFQATT and CDR2 is SNEGSKA (reference sequence). The CDR3 extends over 12 amino acids. In nucleotides, the CDR3 is TGCAGTGGGACGGATAGCAATCAGCCCCAGCATTTT. This encodes CSGTDSNQPQHF.

The chain joins TRBV30 to TRBJ2-7; TRBD2 matches 8 bases. The J segment lost 7 bases and the V segment lost 4 bases, leaving 3 bases of the junction unmatched. Germline V CDR1 and CDR2: GTSNPN, SVGIG (reference sequence). CDR3 size: 11 residues. Written as DNA, the CDR3 is TGTGCCTGGAAAATAGCGGGAGAGCAGTACTTC. It encodes CAWKIAGEQYF.

About this clonotype: A much larger clone is a single base away; this may be a read error. CDR3 sequence: CASSHTGGSSYEQYF. CDR3 nucleotides: TGTGCCAGCAGCCATACGGGCGGGAGCTCCTACGAGCAGTACTTC. The chain couples TRBV5-4 to TRBJ2-7; 7 bases agree with TRBD2. Germline values: CDR1 SGHNT, CDR2 YYREEE (reference sequence). V shed 4 bases and J 0 bases; nucleotides not matched to a gene: 7. CDR3 length: 15 amino acids.

V and J are TRBV9 and TRBJ1-3; D is possibly TRBD1 (5 bases). Per germline, CDR1 SGDLS and CDR2 YYNGEE. CDR3 size: 16 residues. This chain's CDR3 is CASKGAGYLSGNTIYF. The CDR3 DNA is TGTGCTAGTAAAGGCGCAGGGTATCTCTCTGGAAACACCATATATTTT. Complete variable domain (other parts from reference TRBV9 and TRBJ1-3): DSGVTQTPKHLITATGQRVTLRCSPRSGDLSVYWYQQSLDQGLQFLIQYYNGEERAKGNILERFSAQQFPDLHSELNLSSLELGDSALYFCASKGAGYLSGNTIYFGEGSWLTVV.

This clonotype occurred a few times. The J gene is TRBJ1-2, the V gene TRBV28; D gene unclear. V was cut by 2 bases and J by 4 bases, with 11 bases left in between. The CDR3 runs 14 residues. Germline CDR1 reads MDHEN; CDR2 reads SYDVKM. The chain's CDR3 is CASSLGSQRYGYTF. DNA of the CDR3: TGTGCCAGCAGTTTAGGGTCACAGCGCTATGGCTACACCTTC.

In this sample, this clonotype turned up many times. The chain is built from TRBV20-1 and TRBJ1-5, with a tentative D call TRBD1 (5 bases). V was trimmed by 1 base and J by 4 bases, leaving 14 bases between them. CDR3 size: 15 residues. Germline V CDR1 and CDR2: DFQATT, SNEGSKA (reference sequence). The CDR3 DNA reads TGCAGTGCTAGAGCCGGGACCCGGGGGAATCAGCCCCAGCATTTT. Protein product: CSARAGTRGNQPQHF.

The V and J genes are TRBV15 and TRBJ1-6; 8 bases line up with TRBD1. V lost 3 bases and J lost 5; bases outside the gene matches: 6. CDR3 length equals 16 residues. In germline, CDR1 is LNHNV, CDR2 YYDKDF (reference sequence). CDR3 bases: TGTGCCACCAGCAGGGCAAGGGGACAGGATAATTCACCCCTCCACTTT. Protein product: CATSRARGQDNSPLHF. The full variable domain, with the rest looked up from reference TRBV15 and TRBJ1-6, is DAMVIQNPRYQVTQFGKPVTLSCSQTLNHNVMYWYQQKSSQAPKLLFHYYDKDFNNEADTPDNFQSRRPNTSFCFLDIRSPGLGDTAMYLCATSRARGQDNSPLHFGNGTRLTVT.

In this sample, this clonotype turned up a few times. V usage is TRBV6-1 and J usage is TRBJ1-6; D possibly corresponds to TRBD1 (6 bases). The germline V gene has CDR1 MNHNS and CDR2 SASEGT. The CDR3 runs to 17 residues. Trimming took off 4 bases at V and 8 bases at J, with 21 bases between the two ends. CDR3 coding DNA: TGTGCCAGCAGTGGCCAACCAGGGGCGACCTGGTATTCACCCCTCCACTTT. This translates into CASSGQPGATWYSPLHF.

This clonotype was seen at least ten times. The CDR3 region has the DNA TGTGCCAGTAGCCTATCAGCCCCAGGGAGGTGGTATCGCGAGCAGTACTTC. This encodes CASSLSAPGRWYREQYF. The chain couples TRBV19 to TRBJ2-7, with D possibly TRBD2 on 6 matching bases. CDR1 is LNHDA, CDR2 SQIVND, per germline (reference sequence). This CDR3 contains 17 residues. Trimming stripped 6 bases from V and 6 bases from J, with 27 bases between.

This clonotype appeared a few times. Germline is not matched at one junction end, which may reflect a read error. This chain uses TRBV12-3 or TRBV12-4 with TRBJ2-5; D remains ambiguous. The CDR3 covers 13 residues. DNA for the CDR3: TGTGCCAGCAGCACAATTCAACAAGAGGCCCAGTACTTC. It specifies CASSTIQQEAQYF.

Many counts were recorded for this clonotype. The chain is built from TRBV9 and TRBJ2-7, with TRBD1 as a possible D gene (7 bases). The CDR3 loop spans 17 amino acids. Trimming took off 0 bases at V and 5 bases at J, with 21 bases between the two ends. CDR1 is SGDLS and CDR2 is YYNGEE in the germline V gene. CDR3 region: CASSVGVRRDRLHEQYF. CDR3 nucleotide sequence: TGTGCCAGCAGCGTAGGAGTGCGGAGGGACAGACTCCACGAGCAGTACTTC.

This clonotype came up a few times. V usage is TRBV11-2 and J usage is TRBJ1-4; no firm D call. The CDR3 loop spans 17 amino acids. From germline, CDR1 is SGHAT and CDR2 FQNNGV. Trimming left V 4 bases short and J 5 bases short, with 20 bases between. CDR3 DNA sequence: TGTGCCAGCAGCTACCCCCCCTCGATTAATCTGAATGAAAAACTGTTTTTT. Translation: CASSYPPSINLNEKLFF.

V and J are TRBV7-9 and TRBJ1-2; D uncertain. The CDR3 is 16 amino acids. The V and J ends lost 3 bases and 7 bases respectively, with 21 bases between them. CDR1 SEHNR and CDR2 FQNEAQ come from the germline V gene (reference sequence). CDR3 amino acids: CASSLSSGPVYGGYTF. DNA for the CDR3: TGTGCCAGCAGCTTGTCTTCCGGTCCAGTTTACGGTGGCTACACCTTC.

This clonotype was detected ten times or more. The genes are TRBV29-1 and TRBJ2-5; D may correspond to TRBD1 or TRBD2 (6 bases each). The V end lost 5 bases, the J end lost 4 bases, and 14 bases lay between the germline ends. CDR1 and CDR2 (germline): SQVTM, ANQGSEA. The CDR3 has 13 amino acids. CDR3 sequence (DNA): TGCAGCGTTCAGGAGGGGGGTGCAGAGACCCAGTACTTC. This sequence encodes CSVQEGGAETQYF. Full variable domain (outside the CDR3, taken from reference TRBV29-1 and TRBJ2-5): SAVISQKPSRDICQRGTSLTIQCQVDSQVTMMFWYRQQPGQSLTLIATANQGSEATYESGFVIDKFPISRPNLTFSTLTVSNMSPEDSSIYLCSVQEGGAETQYFGPGTRLLVL.

The rearrangement links TRBV20-1 to TRBJ2-7, with D tentatively TRBD1 (5 bases). Trimming cost V 6 bases and J 8 bases, with 14 bases left between them. The germline V gene has CDR1 DFQATT and CDR2 SNEGSKA (reference sequence). This CDR3 is 11 amino acids long. The CDR3 spells CSAQQGSQQYF. DNA for the CDR3: TGCAGTGCGCAGCAGGGAAGTCAGCAGTACTTC.

This clonotype was recorded at least ten times. The genes are TRBV12-5 and TRBJ1-2; D unclear. Trimming shortened V by 1 base and J by 4 bases, and 4 bases separated the two germline ends. Germline V gene data show CDR1 as LGHNT and CDR2 as FRNRAP. The CDR3 covers 12 residues. In nucleotides, the CDR3 is TGTGCTAGTGGTTTGGGGGGCTATGGCTACACCTTC. Translating it yields CASGLGGYGYTF.